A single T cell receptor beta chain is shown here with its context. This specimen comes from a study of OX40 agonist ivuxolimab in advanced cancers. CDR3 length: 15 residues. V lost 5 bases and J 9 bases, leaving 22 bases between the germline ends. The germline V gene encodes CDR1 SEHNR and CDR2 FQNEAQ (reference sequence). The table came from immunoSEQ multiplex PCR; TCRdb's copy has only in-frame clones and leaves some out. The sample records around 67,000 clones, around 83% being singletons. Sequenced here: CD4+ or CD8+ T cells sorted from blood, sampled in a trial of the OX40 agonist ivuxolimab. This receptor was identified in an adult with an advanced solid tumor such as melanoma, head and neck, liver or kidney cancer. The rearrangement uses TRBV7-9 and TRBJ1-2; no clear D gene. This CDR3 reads CASSPTTLGYNRYTF. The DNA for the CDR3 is TGTGCCAGCAGCCCAACAACGTTGGGCTATAACCGCTACACCTTC.